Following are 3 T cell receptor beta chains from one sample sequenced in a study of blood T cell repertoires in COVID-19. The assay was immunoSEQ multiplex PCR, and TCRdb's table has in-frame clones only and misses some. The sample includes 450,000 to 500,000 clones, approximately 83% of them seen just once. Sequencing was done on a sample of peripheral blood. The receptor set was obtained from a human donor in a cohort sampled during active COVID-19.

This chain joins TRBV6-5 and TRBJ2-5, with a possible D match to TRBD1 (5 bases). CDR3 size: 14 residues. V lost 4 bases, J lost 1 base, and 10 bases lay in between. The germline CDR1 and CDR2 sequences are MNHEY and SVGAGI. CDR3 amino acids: CASSLGPAQETQYF. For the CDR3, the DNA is TGTGCCAGCAGTTTGGGGCCAGCCCAAGAGACCCAGTACTTC.

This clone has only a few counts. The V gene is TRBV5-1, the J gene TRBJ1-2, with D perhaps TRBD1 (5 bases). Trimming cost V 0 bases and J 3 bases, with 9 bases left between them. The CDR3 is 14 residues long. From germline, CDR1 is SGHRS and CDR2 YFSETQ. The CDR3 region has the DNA TGCGCCAGCAGCTTGGCGACAGACTACTATGGCTACACCTTC. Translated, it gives CASSLATDYYGYTF. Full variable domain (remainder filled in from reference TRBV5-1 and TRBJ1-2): KAGVTQTPRYLIKTRGQQVTLSCSPISGHRSVSWYQQTPGQGLQFLFEYFSETQRNKGNFPGRFSGRQFSNSRSEMNVSTLELGDSALYLCASSLATDYYGYTFGSGTRLTVV.

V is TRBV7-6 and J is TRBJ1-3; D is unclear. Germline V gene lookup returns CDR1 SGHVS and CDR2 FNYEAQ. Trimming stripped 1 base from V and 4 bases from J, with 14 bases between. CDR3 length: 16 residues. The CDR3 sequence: CASSLVFGVGGNTIYF. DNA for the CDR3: TGTGCCAGCAGCTTAGTATTCGGGGTAGGAGGAAACACCATATATTTT.